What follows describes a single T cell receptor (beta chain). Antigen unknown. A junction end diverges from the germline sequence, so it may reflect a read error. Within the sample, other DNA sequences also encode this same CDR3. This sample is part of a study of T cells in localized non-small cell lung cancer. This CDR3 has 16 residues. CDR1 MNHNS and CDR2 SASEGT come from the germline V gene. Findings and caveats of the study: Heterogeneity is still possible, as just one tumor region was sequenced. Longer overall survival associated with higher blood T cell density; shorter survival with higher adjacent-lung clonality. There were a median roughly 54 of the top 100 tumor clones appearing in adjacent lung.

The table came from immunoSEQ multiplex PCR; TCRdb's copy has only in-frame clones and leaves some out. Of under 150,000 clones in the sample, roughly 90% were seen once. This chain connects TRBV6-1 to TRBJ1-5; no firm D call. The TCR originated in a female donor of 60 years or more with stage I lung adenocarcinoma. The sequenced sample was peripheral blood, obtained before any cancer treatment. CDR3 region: CASSGLSFQVSQPQHF. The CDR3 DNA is TGTGCCAGCAGTGGGTTATCCTTCCAAGTTTCTCAGCCTCAGCATTTT.